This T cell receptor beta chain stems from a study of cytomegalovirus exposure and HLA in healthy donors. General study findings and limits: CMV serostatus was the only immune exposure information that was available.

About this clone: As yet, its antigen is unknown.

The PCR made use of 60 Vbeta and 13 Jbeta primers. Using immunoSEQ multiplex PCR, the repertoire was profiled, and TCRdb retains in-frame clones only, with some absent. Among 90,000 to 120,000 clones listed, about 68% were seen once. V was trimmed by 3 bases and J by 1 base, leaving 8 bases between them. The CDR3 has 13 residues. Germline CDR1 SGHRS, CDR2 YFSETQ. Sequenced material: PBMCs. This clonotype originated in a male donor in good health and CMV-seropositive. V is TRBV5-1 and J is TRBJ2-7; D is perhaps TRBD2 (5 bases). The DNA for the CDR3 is TGCGCCAGCAGCTCCGGCGGGTCCTACGAGCAGTACTTC. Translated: CASSSGGSYEQYF. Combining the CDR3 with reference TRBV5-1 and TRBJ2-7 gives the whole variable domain KAGVTQTPRYLIKTRGQQVTLSCSPISGHRSVSWYQQTPGQGLQFLFEYFSETQRNKGNFPGRFSGRQFSNSRSEMNVSTLELGDSALYLCASSSGGSYEQYFGPGTRLTVT.